This T cell receptor (beta chain) came from a study of cytomegalovirus exposure and HLA in healthy donors. Notes on the study in general: Clonal expansion was found to be greater in HLA-associated TCR beta chains than in equally common others in a later analysis. As a later analysis showed, several of the most significant clusters appeared to be linked to common viral pathogens.

Donors likely had unrecorded immune exposures despite being nominally healthy when sampled. Amplification used 60 Vbeta primers and 13 Jbeta primers. Study processing details: Around 11 million of roughly 81 million unique TCR beta chains were shared, per a later count. Here immunoSEQ multiplex PCR was the method, and the copy in TCRdb shows in-frame clones only, minus some. That table furnishes V, J and clone size, whereas the DNA furnished D and trimming. The data hold under 140,000 clones, with around 80% observed a single time. Concerning this clone: The target antigen is unknown.

Trimming left V 3 bases short and J 0 bases short, with 18 bases between. The length of the CDR3 is 17 residues. Germline V lookup: CDR1 LNHDA, CDR2 SQIVND (reference sequence). The material sequenced was PBMCs. The V and J genes are TRBV19 and TRBJ2-7; D remains unclear. The sequence was obtained from a young man in good health and CMV-seropositive. CDR3 sequence: CASSIGSLAQDSYEQYF. The CDR3 nucleotides are TGTGCCAGTAGTATTGGTTCCCTGGCTCAGGACTCCTACGAGCAGTACTTC.